This T cell receptor beta chain was recorded in a study of beta chain features in type 1 diabetes. Sequenced material consisted of expressed TCRB transcripts (all of the isolated RNA was reverse transcribed). Measured with immunoSEQ multiplex PCR; TCRdb has only the in-frame clones, and not every one. The sample lists more than 300,000 clones, approximately 9.7% occurring once. Study findings and constraints: Moderate but significant shortening of TCRB CDR3s was recorded in all four CD4+ subsets from Type 1 diabetes patients.

Only a few counts were recorded for this clone. The antigen is unknown. Sequencing input: central memory CD4+ T cells from blood. The clonotype was recovered from a man aged 25-40 years with type 1 diabetes.

CDR3 sequence reads: CASSPRTGLASTEAFF. The CDR3 DNA follows: TGCGCCAGCAGCCCCCGGACAGGGTTGGCGAGCACTGAAGCTTTCTTT. This chain links TRBV5-1 with TRBJ1-1; TRBD1 matches at 8 bases. Germline V CDR1 and CDR2: SGHRS, YFSETQ. V lost 4 bases, J lost 4 bases, and 12 bases stayed unmatched. The CDR3 contains 16 residues.